The clone carrying this TCR beta chain was picked up a small number of times. Its antigen is unidentified. This CDR3 is also generated by other DNA sequences in the sample. The entry originates in a study of beta chain features in type 1 diabetes. Study-level findings and limits: There was a moderate but significant shortening of TCRB CDR3s in all four CD4+ subsets of Type 1 diabetes patients. A PCR bias possibly favoring shorter templates would apply equally to patients and controls. Over-representation of high TCR-expressing cells was a possible consequence of cDNA sequencing.

Expressed TCRB transcripts were sequenced because the isolated RNA had all been reverse transcribed beforehand. Using immunoSEQ multiplex PCR, the repertoire was profiled, and TCRdb retains in-frame clones only, with some absent. The sample lists 550,000 to 850,000 clones; 13% were seen once. The clonotype was recovered from a man younger than 30 with type 1 diabetes. The sample comprised naive CD4+ T cells from blood.

For the CDR3, the DNA is TGTGCCTGGAGTGTGGGAGGCACAGATACGCAGTATTTT. As protein: CAWSVGGTDTQYF. The chain recombines TRBV30 with TRBJ2-3; maybe TRBD2 (5 bases). Looked up from germline, CDR1 is GTSNPN and CDR2 is SVGIG (reference sequence). The CDR3 covers 13 residues. V lost 0 bases and J lost 1, with 5 bases in between.